This TCR beta chain derives from a study of blood T cells in healthy people across ages. General observations from the study: It was held that the diversity estimates obtained from one million T cells were underestimates.

A J-beta primer mix and a sample-barcoded 5' primer were used in a second PCR of about 7 to 12 cycles. TCRdb called the 5' RACE reads again in MiXCR, with one record for every CDR3 protein. The table shows more than 900,000 distinct CDR3 sequences, with approximately 32% occurring only once. Samples each yielded at least 5.5 micrograms of total RNA. Germline loops: CDR1 SQVTM, CDR2 ANQGSEA. This CDR3 is built from 13 residues. V lost 7 bases to trimming and J lost 0 bases, with 12 bases between them. The table lists this clonotype with many counts. The antigen is undetermined. These same records also appear under a second study, on T cells of mothers and their children. This second study notes: Clones that were microchimeric and persistent were not detected among T cells.

This TCR came from a woman between 40 and 55 years old in good health. Sequences were obtained from blood. This chain links TRBV29-1 with TRBJ1-1, with D possibly TRBD1 on 5 matching bases. The DNA for the CDR3 is TGCAGCGCCTCTGGACACCTGAACACTGAAGCTTTCTTT. Its translation: CSASGHLNTEAFF. The entire variable domain, with the rest obtained from reference TRBV29-1 and TRBJ1-1, is as follows: SAVISQKPSRDICQRGTSLTIQCQVDSQVTMMFWYRQQPGQSLTLIATANQGSEATYESGFVIDKFPISRPNLTFSTLTVSNMSPEDSSIYLCSASGHLNTEAFFGQGTRLTVV.